The clone carrying this T cell receptor (beta chain) was observed many times. Its antigen remains unknown. The sample originates from a study of T-cell reconstitution after alpha-beta-depleted transplantation in children. Notes on the study in general: Most T-cell counts and diversity one year after the transplant came from T cells that were newly produced. Some patients showed high day-60 TCRbeta diversity, which derived from surviving recipient T cells and thymic progenitors. Reported findings indicate that, about two months after transplant, alpha-beta T cells came from several hundred expanded clones, which were derived from non-depleted graft cells.

As it was prepared, the TCRbeta library received unique molecular identifiers. Via MiXCR, TCRdb re-called the PCR reads, giving one row per CDR3 protein. The sample holds 280,000 or so distinct CDR3 sequences, 11% seen once. The CDR3 totals 17 residues. Germline V lookup: CDR1 DFQATT, CDR2 SNEGSKA (reference sequence). With 0 bases clipped from V and 3 bases from J, the junction kept 8 bases outside the gene matches. The receptor comes from a male patient between 2 and 15 years old who had a stem cell transplant for chronic granulomatous disease, so the T cells may come from the graft donor. The starting material was peripheral blood, obtained 180 days after TCRalphabeta/CD19-depleted stem cell transplant. The chain combines TRBV20-1 with TRBJ2-1, with 10 bases aligning to TRBD2. The CDR3 sequence is CSARDQRLAGVYNEQFF. CDR3 DNA sequence: TGCAGTGCTAGAGATCAGAGGCTAGCGGGAGTCTACAATGAGCAGTTCTTC.